The clone carrying this T cell receptor (beta chain) was counted once. Its antigen is currently unknown. CDR1 is MNHEY and CDR2 is SMNVEV in the germline V gene (reference sequence). This CDR3 has 15 residues. V was clipped by 7 bases and J by 0 bases; unmatched bases: 6. These data originate in a study of T cell responses to AZD1222 COVID-19 vaccine. Points from the study as a whole: Across spike, vaccine-associated CD4 TCRs were found, dominant at 160-218 and 743-854. Clonal diversity was possibly underestimated; the donors were predominantly white British and more often female. Repertoires in all cases were sampled only once the peak T cell response had passed.

Combined were second doses at about 4 or about 12 weeks. Clones were sequenced by immunoSEQ multiplex PCR, and TCRdb holds only the in-frame ones, with some missing. The profile shows some 110,000 clones, roughly 84% of them singletons. Here the sequenced sample was peripheral blood, taken 28 days after the second AZD1222 dose. The J gene is TRBJ1-1, the V gene TRBV27; 9 bases agree with TRBD1. The TCR sequence derives from an adult who received the AZD1222 COVID-19 vaccine. CDR3 coding DNA: TGTGCCAGCACTGGGACAGGGTACATGAACACTGAAGCTTTCTTT. It translates to CASTGTGYMNTEAFF.